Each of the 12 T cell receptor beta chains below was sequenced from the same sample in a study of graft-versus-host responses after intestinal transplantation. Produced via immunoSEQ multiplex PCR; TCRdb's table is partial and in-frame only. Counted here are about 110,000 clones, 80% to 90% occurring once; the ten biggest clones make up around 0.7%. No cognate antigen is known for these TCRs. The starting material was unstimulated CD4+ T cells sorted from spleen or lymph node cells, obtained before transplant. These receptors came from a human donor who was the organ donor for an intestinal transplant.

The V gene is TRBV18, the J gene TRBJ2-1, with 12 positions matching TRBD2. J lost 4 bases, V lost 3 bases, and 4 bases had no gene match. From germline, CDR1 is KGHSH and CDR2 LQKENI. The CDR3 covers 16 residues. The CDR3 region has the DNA TGTGCCAGCTCACCTAGACTAGCGGGAGAGTACAATGAGCAGTTCTTC. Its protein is CASSPRLAGEYNEQFF.

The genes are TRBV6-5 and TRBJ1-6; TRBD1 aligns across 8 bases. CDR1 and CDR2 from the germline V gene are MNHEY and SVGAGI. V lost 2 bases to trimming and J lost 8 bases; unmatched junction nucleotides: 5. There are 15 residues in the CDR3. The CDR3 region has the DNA TGTGCCAGCAGTTACACGACAGGGGCGGATTCACCCCTCCACTTT. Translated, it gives CASSYTTGADSPLHF.

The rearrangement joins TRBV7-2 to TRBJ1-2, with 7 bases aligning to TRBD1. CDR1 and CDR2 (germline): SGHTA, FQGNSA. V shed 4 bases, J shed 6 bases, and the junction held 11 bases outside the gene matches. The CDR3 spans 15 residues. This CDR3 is CASSSRGGSRDGYTF. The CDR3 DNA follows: TGTGCCAGCAGCTCCAGGGGGGGCAGCCGCGATGGCTACACCTTC.

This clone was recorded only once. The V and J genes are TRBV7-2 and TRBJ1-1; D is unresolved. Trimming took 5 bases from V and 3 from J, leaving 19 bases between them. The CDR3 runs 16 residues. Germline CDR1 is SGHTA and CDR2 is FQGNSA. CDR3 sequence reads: CASSSTAAPGHTEAFF. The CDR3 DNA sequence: TGTGCCAGCAGCAGCACAGCGGCCCCAGGCCACACTGAAGCTTTCTTT.

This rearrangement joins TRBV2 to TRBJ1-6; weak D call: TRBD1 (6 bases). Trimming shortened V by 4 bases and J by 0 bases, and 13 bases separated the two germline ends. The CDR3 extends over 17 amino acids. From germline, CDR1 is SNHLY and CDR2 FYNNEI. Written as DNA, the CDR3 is TGTGCCAGCAGTGGGGTGACAGGCAGCTCCTATAATTCACCCCTCCACTTT. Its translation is CASSGVTGSSYNSPLHF.

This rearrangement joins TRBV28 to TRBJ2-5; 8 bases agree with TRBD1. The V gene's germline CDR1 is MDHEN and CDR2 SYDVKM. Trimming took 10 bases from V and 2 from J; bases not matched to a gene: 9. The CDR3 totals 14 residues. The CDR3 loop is CATLTGALQETQYF. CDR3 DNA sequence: TGTGCCACTTTGACAGGGGCGTTGCAAGAGACCCAGTACTTC. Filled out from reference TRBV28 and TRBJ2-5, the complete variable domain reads DVKVTQSSRYLVKRTGEKVFLECVQDMDHENMFWYRQDPGLGLRLIYFSYDVKMKEKGDIPEGYSVSREKKERFSLILESASTNQTSMYLCATLTGALQETQYFGPGTRLLVL.

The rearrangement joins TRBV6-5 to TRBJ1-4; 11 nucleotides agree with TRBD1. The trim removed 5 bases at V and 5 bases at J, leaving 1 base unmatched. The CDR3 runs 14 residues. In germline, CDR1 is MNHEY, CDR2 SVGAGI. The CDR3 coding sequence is TGTGCCAGCAGTCGGGACAGGGGGAATGAAAAACTGTTTTTT. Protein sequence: CASSRDRGNEKLFF.

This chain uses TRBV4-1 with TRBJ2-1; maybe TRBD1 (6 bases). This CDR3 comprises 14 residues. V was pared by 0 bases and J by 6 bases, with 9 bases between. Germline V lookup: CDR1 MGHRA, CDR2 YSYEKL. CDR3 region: CASSQDKGVNEQFF. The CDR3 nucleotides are TGCGCCAGCAGCCAAGATAAGGGGGTCAATGAGCAGTTCTTC.

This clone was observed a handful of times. The CDR3 here is CASSLLGEKLFF. DNA for the CDR3: TGTGCCAGCAGCCTCCTCGGTGAAAAACTGTTTTTT. The J gene is TRBJ1-4, the V gene TRBV7-9; D is unresolved. The CDR3 is 12 amino acids. V lost 5 bases to trimming and J lost 7 bases, with 8 bases between them. Germline V gene lookup returns CDR1 SEHNR and CDR2 FQNEAQ (reference sequence).

The CDR3 DNA sequence: TGTGCCAGCAGCCCAAGGACAGGGGGCGCAGGTGGCTACACCTTC. Amino acid sequence: CASSPRTGGAGGYTF. V usage is TRBV7-8 and J usage is TRBJ1-2; 11 bases are shared with TRBD1. The CDR3 totals 15 residues. The germline V gene encodes CDR1 SGHVS and CDR2 FQNEAQ. Trimming removed 5 bases from V and 7 bases from J; junction bases left unmatched: 9.

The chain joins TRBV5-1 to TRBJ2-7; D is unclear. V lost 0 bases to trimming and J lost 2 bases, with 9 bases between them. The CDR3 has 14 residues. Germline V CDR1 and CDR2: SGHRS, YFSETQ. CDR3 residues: CASSLGPGAYEQYF. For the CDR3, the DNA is TGCGCCAGCAGCTTGGGGCCCGGAGCCTACGAGCAGTACTTC. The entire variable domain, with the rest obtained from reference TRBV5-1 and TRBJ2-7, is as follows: KAGVTQTPRYLIKTRGQQVTLSCSPISGHRSVSWYQQTPGQGLQFLFEYFSETQRNKGNFPGRFSGRQFSNSRSEMNVSTLELGDSALYLCASSLGPGAYEQYFGPGTRLTVT.

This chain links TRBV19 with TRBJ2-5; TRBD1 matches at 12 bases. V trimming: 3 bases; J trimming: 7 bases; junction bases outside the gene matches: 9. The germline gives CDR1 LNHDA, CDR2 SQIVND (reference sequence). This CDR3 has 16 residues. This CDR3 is CASSIAGQGAGGTQYF. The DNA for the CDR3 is TGTGCCAGTAGTATTGCGGGACAGGGGGCGGGAGGGACCCAGTACTTC. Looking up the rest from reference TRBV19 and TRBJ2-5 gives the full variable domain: DGGITQSPKYLFRKEGQNVTLSCEQNLNHDAMYWYRQDPGQGLRLIYYSQIVNDFQKGDIAEGYSVSREKKESFPLTVTSAQKNPTAFYLCASSIAGQGAGGTQYFGPGTRLLVL.